This T cell receptor beta chain is drawn from a study of response to subunit inactivated influenza vaccine. This clonotype came up many times. Antigen specificity is unknown. From the RT-PCR reads, TCRdb called clonotypes with MiXCR, one entry per CDR3 protein. Here the sample spans 450,000 to 600,000 distinct CDR3 sequences, 7.5% to 8.5% being singletons. Study-wide findings and caveats: Researchers suggested that each seasonal influenza vaccination recruits few new T cells.

The sample in question was PBMCs from blood, obtained roughly 24 months after vaccination. The sequence was collected from a man between 50 and 69 years old who received an inactivated influenza vaccine.

CDR3 nucleotides: TGTGCCAGCAGCTTAACGGGGGATACGCAGTATTTT. This gives the protein CASSLTGDTQYF. The V and J genes are TRBV7-2 and TRBJ2-3; D possibly corresponds to TRBD2 (5 bases). The V end lost 2 bases, the J end lost 6 bases, and 6 bases lay between the germline ends. This CDR3 is 12 amino acids long. The V gene's germline CDR1 is SGHTA and CDR2 FQGNSA.